One sample yielded the 32 T cell receptor beta chains listed below, sequenced in a study of blood T cell repertoires in COVID-19. The data were produced by immunoSEQ multiplex PCR, yet TCRdb's version contains in-frame clones alone and is incomplete. This sample has more than 130,000 clones, with approximately 80% found just once. Sequencing was carried out using peripheral blood. Receptor source: a human donor in a cohort sampled during active COVID-19.

V gene TRBV4-2 combines with J gene TRBJ2-2; TRBD1 matches at 7 bases. This CDR3 contains 14 residues. J lost 5 bases, V lost 3 bases, and 3 bases had no gene match. The germline gives CDR1 LGHNA, CDR2 YNFKEQ. CDR3 amino acids: CASSHRQGTGELFF. As DNA, the CDR3 is TGTGCCAGCAGCCACAGACAGGGAACCGGGGAGCTGTTTTTT.

The chain carries TRBV27 and TRBJ1-2, with D possibly TRBD1 on 5 matching bases. Between the trimmed V and J ends, which lost 5 bases and 2 bases, there was a span of 15 bases. CDR1 and CDR2 (germline): MNHEY, SMNVEV (reference sequence). The CDR3 runs to 15 residues. The CDR3 DNA follows: TGTGCCAGCAGTCCCGAGGTATGGGGCAACTATGGCTACACCTTC. It encodes CASSPEVWGNYGYTF.

The rearrangement uses TRBV27 and TRBJ2-2; D remains unclear. CDR3 length: 13 amino acids. Germline-derived CDR1 and CDR2 are MNHEY and SMNVEV (reference sequence). V lost 5 bases, J lost 0 bases, and 4 bases lay in between. The CDR3 is CASSPTNTGELFF. CDR3 sequence (DNA): TGTGCCAGCAGTCCAACGAACACCGGGGAGCTGTTTTTT.

The chain employs TRBV11-2 and TRBJ2-7, with a weak D call TRBD1 (6 bases). Per germline, CDR1 SGHAT and CDR2 FQNNGV. The CDR3 is 17 residues long. With 0 bases removed from V and 5 bases from J, the gap between germline ends came to 20 bases. CDR3 in DNA: TGTGCCAGCAGCTTAGAGTTGACAGGAAAGTGGATCCACGAGCAGTACTTC. Amino acids: CASSLELTGKWIHEQYF.

This rearrangement joins TRBV6-4 to TRBJ2-1; 13 nucleotides line up with TRBD2. The CDR3 runs 16 residues. CDR1 is MRHNA, CDR2 SNTAGT, per germline. Losses at the gene ends were 3 bases for V and 6 bases for J; bases not matched to a gene: 5. CDR3 nucleotides: TGTGCCAGCAGTGAACTAGCGGGGGGGCTAGGCAATGAGCAGTTCTTC. It is translated as CASSELAGGLGNEQFF.

The CDR3 DNA sequence: TGTGCCTGGAGTGTGTTAGAGGGAGCTTTCTTT. Translating it yields CAWSVLEGAFF. This chain uses TRBV30 with TRBJ1-1; D remains ambiguous. Per germline, CDR1 GTSNPN and CDR2 SVGIG (reference sequence). With 0 bases removed from V and 10 bases from J, the gap between germline ends came to 9 bases. The CDR3 has 11 amino acids.

The J gene is TRBJ1-5, the V gene TRBV3-1 (or the pseudogene TRBV3-2); D is perhaps TRBD1 (5 bases). V was trimmed by 0 bases and J by 2 bases, leaving 17 bases between them. The germline V gene encodes CDR1 LGHDT and CDR2 YNNKEL (reference sequence). The CDR3 length is 18 residues. As DNA, the CDR3 is TGTGCCAGCAGCCAAGATAATTGGCAGGGCTGGGGCAATCAGCCCCAGCATTTT. Its translation is CASSQDNWQGWGNQPQHF.

This rearrangement joins TRBV3-1 (or the pseudogene TRBV3-2) to TRBJ1-5; D perhaps matches TRBD1 (5 bases). CDR3 size: 17 residues. Germline CDR1 LGHDT, CDR2 YNNKEL (reference sequence). The V end was cut by 1 base, the J end by 3 bases, with 16 bases between. CDR3 region: CASSQGKGKNPNQPQHF. The CDR3 coding sequence is TGTGCCAGCAGCCAAGGTAAGGGGAAAAACCCCAATCAGCCCCAGCATTTT.

This sequence joins TRBV29-1 and TRBJ2-1, with D perhaps matching TRBD2 (5 bases). V was trimmed by 4 bases and J by 7 bases, leaving 14 bases between them. The CDR3 totals 13 residues. From germline, CDR1 is SQVTM and CDR2 ANQGSEA. CDR3 sequence reads: CSVVPGVENEQFF. Written as DNA, the CDR3 is TGCAGCGTTGTTCCCGGGGTAGAGAATGAGCAGTTCTTC.

V is TRBV11-1 and J is TRBJ1-2; the match to TRBD1 covers 10 bases. The CDR3 loop spans 14 amino acids. Trimming removed 5 bases from V and 8 bases from J; junction bases left unmatched: 8. Germline CDR1 SGHAT, CDR2 FQDESV (reference sequence). CDR3 nucleotide sequence: TGTGCCAGCAGCCATTCGACAGGGGGCAACGGCTACACCTTC. It specifies CASSHSTGGNGYTF.

V gene TRBV7-6 combines with J gene TRBJ2-5; D might be TRBD1 (5 bases). This CDR3 has 15 residues. V was pared by 5 bases and J by 4 bases, with 17 bases between. The germline gives CDR1 SGHVS, CDR2 FNYEAQ. CDR3 sequence reads: CASSMLTGSLETQYF. CDR3 sequence (DNA): TGTGCCAGCAGCATGCTTACAGGCAGCTTAGAGACCCAGTACTTC.

The V gene is TRBV6-5, the J gene TRBJ2-1, with TRBD2 matching over 8 bases. CDR3 size: 15 residues. V dropped 3 bases and J dropped 3; count of bases not matched to a gene: 4. Germline V lookup: CDR1 MNHEY, CDR2 SVGAGI. CDR3 region: CASSYRGGDYNEQFF. CDR3 in DNA: TGTGCCAGCAGTTATCGGGGGGGGGACTACAATGAGCAGTTCTTC.

The chain couples TRBV5-4 to TRBJ1-1; TRBD1 aligns across 7 bases. This CDR3 spans 15 amino acids. V was pared by 2 bases and J by 7 bases, with 11 bases of the junction left unmatched. CDR1 is SGHNT and CDR2 is YYREEE in the germline V gene (reference sequence). CDR3 region: CASSLGTAASDEAFF. The CDR3 coding sequence is TGTGCCAGCAGCTTAGGGACAGCCGCCTCCGATGAAGCTTTCTTT.

The chain recombines TRBV19 with TRBJ2-6, with 10 bases matching TRBD1. V lost 0 bases and J lost 2; bases outside the gene matches: 1. CDR3 size: 17 residues. CDR1 is LNHDA, CDR2 SQIVND, per germline (reference sequence). For the CDR3, the DNA is TGTGCCAGTAGTATAGACGGGACAGGGGCTGGGGCCAACGTCCTGACTTTC. It codes for CASSIDGTGAGANVLTF.

A remark on this clone: Different DNA sequences within this sample yield the same CDR3. The chain recombines TRBV3-1 (or the pseudogene TRBV3-2) with TRBJ2-7; D remains ambiguous. V lost 4 bases and J 1 base, leaving 5 bases between the germline ends. Germline V lookup: CDR1 LGHDT, CDR2 YNNKEL (reference sequence). The CDR3 consists of 12 residues. The CDR3 DNA sequence: TGTGCCAGCAGCCCTTCGTCCTACGAGCAGTACTTC. It codes for CASSPSSYEQYF.

The V and J genes are TRBV7-3 and TRBJ2-2; 9 bases fit TRBD1. Germline V gene data show CDR1 as SGHTA and CDR2 as FQGTGA. CDR3 length equals 14 residues. V trimming: 6 bases; J trimming: 8 bases; junction bases outside the gene matches: 7. CDR3 protein: CASSYNRGRGELFF. The CDR3 nucleotides are TGTGCCAGCAGTTATAACAGGGGGCGAGGGGAGCTGTTTTTT.

This clone was detected only a few times. V usage is TRBV6-2 or TRBV6-3 and J usage is TRBJ1-1, with D possibly being TRBD1 (5 bases). The germline CDR1 and CDR2 sequences are MNHEY and SVGEGT. The CDR3 consists of 17 residues. V gave up 0 bases and J gave up 3 bases, with 17 bases separating them. In DNA form, the CDR3 reads TGTGCCAGCAGTTACTCGCCACCAAGACAGTTCCACACTGAAGCTTTCTTT. Protein sequence: CASSYSPPRQFHTEAFF.

CDR3 sequence reads: CASSPSGTASYEQYF. Written as DNA, the CDR3 is TGTGCCAGCAGCCCGTCCGGGACAGCCTCCTACGAGCAGTACTTC. The chain links TRBV7-3 to TRBJ2-7; TRBD1 agrees at 7 bases. CDR3 length: 15 amino acids. Germline CDR1 reads SGHTA; CDR2 reads FQGTGA. Germline trimming cut 5 bases from V and 0 bases from J; bases unmatched to any gene: 7.

V gene TRBV3-1 (or the pseudogene TRBV3-2) combines with J gene TRBJ2-2, with TRBD2 identical over 14 bases. With 4 bases clipped from V and 3 bases from J, the junction kept 7 bases outside the gene matches. The CDR3 totals 18 residues. Germline loops: CDR1 LGHDT, CDR2 YNNKEL (reference sequence). CDR3 DNA: TGTGCCAGCAGCCTAGTGGGACTAGCGGGGGCCGACACCGGGGAGCTGTTTTTT. Its protein is CASSLVGLAGADTGELFF.

The chain couples TRBV19 to TRBJ2-7, with TRBD1 matching over 8 bases. The germline CDR1 and CDR2 sequences are LNHDA and SQIVND (reference sequence). The CDR3 has 15 residues. Trimming at V came to 5 bases and at J to 6 bases, leaving 12 bases not matched to a gene. CDR3 in DNA: TGTGCCAGTAGTCTGGGACAGGTAACCTCGGGCGAGCAGTACTTC. Protein: CASSLGQVTSGEQYF.

The gene calls are TRBV19 and TRBJ1-2; no clear D gene. V was trimmed by 0 bases and J by 4 bases, leaving 6 bases between them. The CDR3 has 13 amino acids. Germline lookup yields CDR1 LNHDA and CDR2 SQIVND (reference sequence). In nucleotides, the CDR3 is TGTGCCAGTAGTATAGAAACAACCTATGGCTACACCTTC. This codes for CASSIETTYGYTF.

The chain employs TRBV7-2 and TRBJ2-7, with 10 bases fitting TRBD1. Germline values: CDR1 SGHTA, CDR2 FQGNSA. The CDR3 extends over 14 amino acids. The J segment lost 5 bases and the V segment lost 5 bases, leaving 6 bases of the junction unmatched. DNA for the CDR3: TGTGCCAGCAGCGGAAGACAGGGGGCAGACGAGCAGTACTTC. Residues: CASSGRQGADEQYF.

J is TRBJ2-3 and V is TRBV6-5, with 11 bases matching TRBD2. The CDR3 is made up of 14 amino acids. In germline, CDR1 is MNHEY, CDR2 SVGAGI. The V gene end was trimmed by 3 bases and the J gene end by 6 bases; junction bases not matched to a gene: 2. CDR3 region: CASSYSGGGDTQYF. The CDR3 region has the DNA TGTGCCAGCAGTTATAGCGGGGGGGGCGATACGCAGTATTTT.

A word on this clone: Other DNA sequences in this specimen translate into the identical CDR3. The CDR3 bases are TGTGCCAGCAGTTTATTACGGGAGACCCAGTACTTC. Protein sequence: CASSLLRETQYF. The chain couples TRBV28 to TRBJ2-5; D remains unclear. The CDR3 spans 12 residues. Germline V gene data show CDR1 as MDHEN and CDR2 as SYDVKM. The V end was cut by 1 base, the J end by 5 bases, with 5 bases between.

The gene calls are TRBV9 and TRBJ2-1; D is undetermined. The CDR3 consists of 13 residues. The V end was cut by 1 base, the J end by 4 bases, with 6 bases between. Per germline, CDR1 SGDLS and CDR2 YYNGEE. The CDR3 spells CASSVTGYNEQFF. CDR3 bases: TGTGCCAGCAGCGTAACCGGTTACAATGAGCAGTTCTTC.

The chain is built from TRBV5-1 and TRBJ2-3, with TRBD2 matching 8 bases. Germline V gene sequence: CDR1 SGHRS, CDR2 YFSETQ. The trim removed 3 bases at V and 2 bases at J, leaving 8 bases unmatched. The CDR3 extends over 16 amino acids. The CDR3: CASSSLGRGDTDTQYF. DNA of the CDR3: TGCGCCAGCAGCTCGCTGGGGCGGGGGGACACAGATACGCAGTATTTT.

This sequence joins TRBV5-6 and TRBJ2-3; 8 positions match TRBD2. Trimming at V came to 0 bases and at J to 4 bases, leaving 4 bases not matched to a gene. The germline gives CDR1 SGHDT, CDR2 YYEEEE. The CDR3 is 15 residues long. The CDR3: CASSLVSGGSDTQYF. CDR3 nucleotides: TGTGCCAGCAGCTTGGTAAGCGGGGGTTCAGATACGCAGTATTTT.

The chain employs TRBV12-1 and TRBJ2-3; the listed D gene, TRBD1, was not tested against the DNA. TRBV12-1 is a documented pseudogene. The CDR3 runs 21 residues. This CDR3 reads CASSFLKPMGQGAVSTDTQYF. As DNA, the CDR3 is TGTGCCAGCAGCTTTCTCAAACCGATGGGACAGGGGGCTGTTAGCACAGATACGCAGTATTTT.

J is TRBJ2-1 and V is TRBV4-3, with 9 bases identical to TRBD1. Trimming removed 2 bases from V and 1 base from J; junction bases left unmatched: 3. CDR1 is LGHNA, CDR2 YSLEER, per germline. This CDR3 has 16 residues. This CDR3 reads CASSQTGGTSYNEQFF. CDR3 DNA: TGCGCCAGCAGCCAAACAGGGGGCACTTCCTACAATGAGCAGTTCTTC.

This clone appeared a single time. This rearrangement joins TRBV18 to TRBJ1-1, with D hard to call. V lost 6 bases and J lost 3, with 11 bases in between. There are 13 residues in the CDR3. Per the germline V gene, CDR1 is KGHSH and CDR2 is LQKENI. CDR3 protein: CASSPKRDTEAFF. The CDR3, as DNA: TGTGCCAGCTCCCCGAAGAGGGACACTGAAGCTTTCTTT.

The rearrangement uses TRBV27 and TRBJ2-1, with D perhaps TRBD2 (6 bases). V was pared by 5 bases and J by 7 bases, with 15 bases between. The CDR3 length is 14 residues. Germline values: CDR1 MNHEY, CDR2 SMNVEV (reference sequence). CDR3 amino acids: CASSQPTRRNEQFF. The CDR3 DNA reads TGTGCCAGCAGTCAGCCGACTAGACGGAATGAGCAGTTCTTC.

The chain couples TRBV9 to TRBJ2-2, with D unresolved. Trimming removed 2 bases at V and 2 bases at J, with 10 bases between. Germline V lookup: CDR1 SGDLS, CDR2 YYNGEE. The CDR3 is made up of 15 amino acids. The CDR3 sequence is CASSVSADNTGELFF. DNA of the CDR3: TGTGCCAGCAGCGTTTCCGCGGATAACACCGGGGAGCTGTTTTTT.